These 19 T cell receptor beta chains originate from one sample sequenced in a study of T cells after yellow fever vaccination. MiXCR, run by TCRdb on the 5' RACE reads, gives a single entry per CDR3 protein. The sample lists 300,000 or so distinct CDR3 sequences, roughly 13% occurring once. This sample comprised CD4+ T cells sorted from PBMCs, obtained 45 days after the yellow fever booster vaccination. The receptors stem from a man aged 25-45 years who received the YFV17D yellow fever vaccine.

The chain couples TRBV5-1 to TRBJ1-6; 7 nucleotides align to TRBD1. V lost 2 bases and J lost 10; bases outside the gene matches: 9. The CDR3 is 15 residues long. The V gene's germline CDR1 is SGHRS and CDR2 YFSETQ. This CDR3 is CASSLADRSTSPLHF. The CDR3 DNA reads TGCGCCAGCAGCTTAGCGGACAGGTCCACGTCACCCCTCCACTTT.

The chain recombines TRBV12-3 or TRBV12-4 with TRBJ2-7; tentatively, D is TRBD1 (5 bases). Between the trimmed V and J ends, which lost 3 bases and 4 bases, there was a span of 22 bases. The CDR3 covers 17 residues. The CDR3 loop reads CASSLGRGVGAQYEQYF. CDR3 bases: TGTGCCAGCAGTTTGGGGCGTGGCGTCGGAGCCCAATACGAGCAGTACTTC.

This clonotype showed up just a few times. The chain is built from TRBV11-2 and TRBJ1-6; D gene unclear. Germline CDR1 and CDR2: SGHAT and FQNNGV. The CDR3 totals 14 residues. Trimming removed 5 bases at V and 9 bases at J, with 14 bases between. CDR3 residues: CASSPPGVLSPLHF. In nucleotides, the CDR3 is TGTGCCAGCAGCCCCCCCGGAGTGCTTTCACCCCTCCACTTT.

The rearrangement uses TRBV6-1 and TRBJ2-2, with D unresolved. This CDR3 region has 16 residues. V was clipped by 6 bases and J by 6 bases, with 20 bases between them. CDR1 and CDR2 (germline): MNHNS, SASEGT. The CDR3 loop is CASRQLGTEDAGELFF. The CDR3 DNA sequence: TGTGCCAGCAGACAACTTGGAACGGAAGACGCCGGGGAGCTGTTTTTT.

This chain links TRBV6-1 with TRBJ2-3; D not certain. CDR1 and CDR2 (germline): MNHNS, SASEGT. CDR3 size: 13 residues. V lost 2 bases and J 5 bases, leaving 8 bases between the germline ends. CDR3 DNA: TGTGCCAGCAGTGAACCCCCCCAAGATACGCAGTATTTT. Its translation: CASSEPPQDTQYF.

This chain joins TRBV2 and TRBJ2-7, with D uncertain. V was cut by 6 bases and J by 3 bases, with 15 bases left in between. Germline CDR1 reads SNHLY; CDR2 reads FYNNEI. The CDR3 length is 14 residues. The DNA of the CDR3 is TGTGCCAGCAGCGCTCCTGCTAGAGACTACGAGCAGTACTTC. Its translation is CASSAPARDYEQYF. The variable domain in full, with the rest retrieved from reference TRBV2 and TRBJ2-7, is EPEVTQTPSHQVTQMGQEVILRCVPISNHLYFYWYRQILGQKVEFLVSFYNNEISEKSEIFDDQFSVERPDGSNFTLKIRSTKLEDSAMYFCASSAPARDYEQYFGPGTRLTVT.

The chain couples TRBV5-1 to TRBJ2-3; D might be TRBD1 or TRBD2, each matching 6 bases. V lost 4 bases and J 4 bases, leaving 19 bases between the germline ends. CDR1 SGHRS and CDR2 YFSETQ come from the germline V gene. There are 16 residues in the CDR3. CDR3: CASSPTGGLVADTQYF. In DNA form, the CDR3 reads TGCGCCAGCAGCCCAACCGGGGGCCTTGTCGCAGATACGCAGTATTTT.

This chain joins TRBV5-1 and TRBJ2-2; 8 bases are a match to TRBD2. V trimming: 0 bases; J trimming: 4 bases; junction bases outside the gene matches: 2. Looked up from germline, CDR1 is SGHRS and CDR2 is YFSETQ. CDR3 length: 15 amino acids. DNA for the CDR3: TGCGCCAGCAGCTTGGTTGCGGGAGGCACCGGGGAGCTGTTTTTT. Amino acids: CASSLVAGGTGELFF.

This clonotype was picked up a small number of times. CDR3 sequence reads: CASSQQGWSTEAFF. The CDR3 nucleotides are TGTGCCAGCAGCCAACAGGGTTGGAGCACTGAAGCTTTCTTT. The chain recombines TRBV7-3 with TRBJ1-1; D perhaps matches TRBD1 (6 bases). Looked up from germline, CDR1 is SGHTA and CDR2 is FQGTGA. The CDR3 extends over 14 amino acids. V was cut by 5 bases and J by 4 bases, with 14 bases left in between.

This rearrangement joins TRBV11-2 to TRBJ2-5, with D possibly matching TRBD2 (5 bases). The CDR3 runs to 13 residues. Germline V lookup: CDR1 SGHAT, CDR2 FQNNGV. V lost 4 bases and J lost 5, with 11 bases in between. DNA of the CDR3: TGTGCCAGCAGCTACCTGCCGGGGGAGACCCAGTACTTC. Its protein is CASSYLPGETQYF. Filled out from reference TRBV11-2 and TRBJ2-5, the complete variable domain reads EAGVAQSPRYKIIEKRQSVAFWCNPISGHATLYWYQQILGQGPKLLIQFQNNGVVDDSQLPKDRFSAERLKGVDSTLKIQPAKLEDSAVYLCASSYLPGETQYFGPGTRLLVL.

This clonotype was recorded a few times. The chain joins TRBV19 to TRBJ2-2, with TRBD1 matching 7 bases. The CDR3 is 14 amino acids. Germline lookup yields CDR1 LNHDA and CDR2 SQIVND (reference sequence). With 4 bases clipped from V and 6 bases from J, the junction kept 5 bases outside the gene matches. The CDR3 here is CASSTLTGAGELFF. In DNA form, the CDR3 reads TGTGCCAGTAGTACCCTTACAGGGGCCGGGGAGCTGTTTTTT.

The V and J genes are TRBV6-5 and TRBJ2-7, with TRBD1 identical over 9 bases. The CDR3 loop spans 13 amino acids. V shed 7 bases and J 4 bases; nucleotides not matched to a gene: 5. Germline CDR1 MNHEY, CDR2 SVGAGI. Written as DNA, the CDR3 is TGTGCCAGCACTTGGGACAGGGAGTACGAGCAGTACTTC. It translates to CASTWDREYEQYF.

This clonotype was recorded a few times. J is TRBJ2-2 and V is TRBV20-1; D gene unclear. CDR1 is DFQATT and CDR2 is SNEGSKA in the germline V gene (reference sequence). The CDR3 consists of 13 residues. The germline V and J ends were trimmed by 4 bases and 3 bases, with 9 bases remaining between them. The CDR3 coding sequence is TGCAGTGCTAAAGTTGGCCACACCGGGGAGCTGTTTTTT. Its translation is CSAKVGHTGELFF.

V and J are TRBV5-4 and TRBJ2-7, with D maybe TRBD1 (6 bases). The germline V gene has CDR1 SGHNT and CDR2 YYREEE (reference sequence). Trimming cost V 1 base and J 5 bases, with 10 bases left between them. The CDR3 is made up of 13 amino acids. CDR3 nucleotides: TGTGCCAGCAGCTTGAACAGGGTCCACGAGCAGTACTTC. Translating it yields CASSLNRVHEQYF.

The chain combines TRBV6-2 or TRBV6-3 with TRBJ2-1, with D possibly being TRBD2 (6 bases). Trimming cost V 5 bases and J 0 bases, with 20 bases left between them. Germline V CDR1 and CDR2: MNHEY, SVGEGT. This CDR3 has 18 amino acids. Written as DNA, the CDR3 is TGTGCCAGCAGTGAGATGAGACTAGTCCTCCCCTCCTACAATGAGCAGTTCTTC. The encoded protein is CASSEMRLVLPSYNEQFF.

This clonotype was detected only a few times. The J gene is TRBJ2-1, the V gene TRBV20-1, with unresolved D. The CDR3 has 14 amino acids. CDR1 DFQATT and CDR2 SNEGSKA come from the germline V gene (reference sequence). Trimming shortened V by 5 bases and J by 2 bases, and 13 bases separated the two germline ends. The CDR3 protein is CSAPTGRPYNEQFF. For the CDR3, the DNA is TGCAGTGCTCCCACCGGTAGACCCTACAATGAGCAGTTCTTC.

J is TRBJ2-1 and V is TRBV5-4; 10 bases are shared with TRBD2. The CDR3 contains 15 residues. In germline, CDR1 is SGHNT, CDR2 YYREEE (reference sequence). Trimming took 5 bases from V and 8 from J; bases not matched to a gene: 10. DNA for the CDR3: TGTGCCAGCAGGAAGCGGGAGGGCCCAGGCGATGAGCAGTTCTTC. Its protein product is CASRKREGPGDEQFF.

This clonotype was seen a few times. This chain joins TRBV3-1 and TRBJ2-1; TRBD2 agrees at 13 bases. V was pared by 4 bases and J by 6 bases, with 3 bases of the junction left unmatched. This CDR3 spans 15 amino acids. From germline, CDR1 is LGHDT and CDR2 YNNKEL (reference sequence). The CDR3 sequence: CASSRGLAGANEQFF. The CDR3, as DNA: TGTGCCAGCAGCCGAGGACTAGCGGGAGCCAATGAGCAGTTCTTC.

This clonotype has just a few counts. The rearrangement links TRBV27 to TRBJ2-7; TRBD2 aligns across 10 bases. Trimming at V came to 2 bases and at J to 2 bases, leaving 9 bases not matched to a gene. The V gene's germline CDR1 is MNHEY and CDR2 SMNVEV (reference sequence). This CDR3 is built from 17 residues. The CDR3, as DNA: TGTGCCAGCAGTTTAAAGTCACTAGCGGGGCGGGCCTACGAGCAGTACTTC. Its protein is CASSLKSLAGRAYEQYF.